This T cell receptor beta chain appears in the sequencing data of a study of T cell repertoires in aging, cancer and after chemotherapy. Overall study context: Pre- and post-chemotherapy samples were paired from glioblastoma patients treated with temozolomide-based therapy.

Multiplex touch-down PCR with TRB-A/B primers amplified rearranged V-D-J TRB sequences. MiXCR, applied by TCRdb to the multiplex PCR reads, yields one record per CDR3 protein. The repertoire has around 1,800 distinct CDR3 sequences, 36% of them found once; the top ten carry approximately 7.6%. In regard to this clonotype: Its antigen is not known.

This CDR3 has 13 amino acids. V lost 0 bases, J lost 3 bases, and 5 bases lay in between. Per the germline V gene, CDR1 is LNHDA and CDR2 is SQIVND (reference sequence). The template was genomic DNA from peripheral blood, not RNA. Findings of the study overall: Age-matched healthy donors had significantly more diverse, less clonal blood TCR repertoires than untreated cancer patients. Immunological memory after chemotherapy cannot be judged from the repertoire data.

The source is a human donor with a solid tumor. The sample was blood. The V gene is TRBV19, the J gene TRBJ1-1; unclear D gene. CDR3 protein: CASSIESYTEAFF. The CDR3 DNA reads TGTGCCAGTAGTATAGAGTCCTACACTGAAGCTTTCTTT.